This T cell receptor (beta chain) was recovered during a study of T cells after posttransplantation cyclophosphamide. Study outcomes and limitations: After PTCy, TRB diversity resembled that of CNI/methotrexate controls.

This clone was counted a single time. Its antigen remains unknown. CDR1 and CDR2 from the germline V gene are ENHRY and SYGVKD. The V gene lost 6 bases and the J gene lost 0 bases, with 12 bases spanning the gap. CDR3 size: 14 residues. Cells defined as naive were viable CD3+CD4+ or CD3+CD8+ and CCR7+CD45RA+CD45RO-CD95-CD27+CD28+. Peripheral blood was collected from the related graft donor on the marrow donation day. Only in-frame clones appear in the TCRdb table, and some are missing; sequencing was by immunoSEQ multiplex PCR. The data show roughly 32,000 clones, 85% to 95% seen once. Specimen: naive CD4+ T cells sorted from PBMCs. The origin of this receptor is a woman aged 60-70 years in good health, CMV-negative, and a related stem cell transplant donor. The chain recombines TRBV10-3 with TRBJ2-7, with D unresolved. Here the CDR3 DNA reads TGTGCCATCAGGAGCCAGGATCTCTCCTACGAGCAGTACTTC. Its translation is CAIRSQDLSYEQYF.